This record looks at one TCR beta chain sequence and its context. Its target antigen remains unknown. Per-base quality was not reported, and no clone a single base away is much larger than it. This sample was included in a study of blood T cell repertoires in COVID-19 (dated by TCRdb to 2020 to 2022). General notes on the study: The collaborator samples originated in the United States, Italy and Spain and spanned the acute and convalescent phases of COVID-19. The prospective study material was composed of cDNA or gDNA derived from T cells, B-cell-depleted T cells, or PBMCs. The dataset comprised deeply sampled blood TCRbeta repertoires from subjects exposed to, actively infected with, or recovered from COVID-19. The repertoires were released in a freely available public database intended as a resource for research on the immune response to SARS-CoV-2. Samples were obtained from the ongoing ImmuneRACE study (first 160 participants) and from about 1,300 subjects provided by 6 global collaborators. Sample metadata almost always included a de-identified subject ID, COVID-19 status, age in years and sex. Where HLA class I and class II types were available, the types were taken from metadata supplied by the sample provider, not from assay-based typing. General study outcomes and caveats: The quantity of clinical and demographic metadata differed by source and by participant and was supplied without curation.

Samples from volunteer blood donors who had recovered from COVID-19 were contributed by a second Seattle source. Collaborating institutions collected whole blood in K2EDTA tubes following their own protocols. Collaborator samples were shipped for TCRbeta analysis as frozen whole blood, isolated PBMCs, or DNA extracted from either sample type. TCRbeta CDR3 regions were amplified from genomic DNA by means of the immunoSEQ Assay, a bias-controlled multiplex PCR. Turning to the authors' computational methods: The number of nucleated cells in each sample was estimated from the amplification of reference gene primers within the assay. To quantify the absolute abundance of each unique TCRbeta CDR3 rearrangement, sequence reads were collapsed and filtered. For each sample, productive Simpson clonality was calculated as the square root of Simpson's diversity index across productive rearrangements. The clones in this table, taken by TCRdb from immuneACCESS, are in-frame only. Not every clone is retained; where verified, under half of the shortfall comes from an unresolved V gene, and the cause of the rest is unknown. Clone size and the V and J calls come from that table; the DNA yielded D and trimming. The sample table shows under 250,000 clones, and 84% are seen once. Approximately 5.1% of the sample lies in the top ten.

The CDR3, cysteine through phenylalanine, is 14 amino acids long. The CDR3 DNA has 42 bases and is translated from base 1. Reading the germline V gene gives CDR1 SGHRS and CDR2 YFSETQ. Clipping removes 4 bases from V and 1 base from J, with 4 as the unmatched junction base count. The sample consisted of peripheral blood. This chain is built from TRBV5-1 and TRBJ1-1; TRBD1 agrees with 7 junctional bases. This TCR came from a woman aged 60-75 years who had recovered from COVID-19. The CDR3 region reads CASSPGTANTEAFF. The nucleotides read TGCGCCAGCAGCCCTGGGACAGCGAACACTGAAGCTTTCTTT.